The 2 T cell receptor beta chains presented below share a single source sample, sequenced in a study of cytomegalovirus exposure and HLA in healthy donors. 60 Vbeta and 13 Jbeta primers were used in PCR. The method was immunoSEQ multiplex PCR; TCRdb's version includes in-frame clones alone and lacks a portion of them. The sample lists fewer than 120,000 clones, about three quarters occurring once. Sequenced input: PBMCs. The receptors come from a woman aged 55-70 years in good health and CMV-seropositive.

The rearrangement joins TRBV7-2 to TRBJ2-7; TRBD2 agrees at 10 bases. This CDR3 region has 16 residues. With 1 base clipped from V and 3 bases from J, the junction kept 6 bases outside the gene matches. CDR1 SGHTA and CDR2 FQGNSA come from the germline V gene. Here the CDR3 reads CASSLVAGGFDYEQYF. The CDR3 DNA reads as TGTGCCAGCAGCTTAGTAGCGGGAGGTTTTGACTACGAGCAGTACTTC. Looking up the rest from reference TRBV7-2 and TRBJ2-7 gives the full variable domain: GAGVSQSPSNKVTEKGKDVELRCDPISGHTALYWYRQSLGQGLEFLIYFQGNSAPDKSGLPSDRFSAERTGGSVSTLTIQRTQQEDSAVYLCASSLVAGGFDYEQYFGPGTRLTVT.

CDR3 amino acids: CASSFGGGPYEQYF. CDR3 nucleotides: TGCGCCAGCAGCTTCGGGGGAGGACCTTACGAGCAGTACTTC. This chain joins TRBV5-1 and TRBJ2-7, with a tentative D call TRBD2 (6 bases). The germline gives CDR1 SGHRS, CDR2 YFSETQ. The CDR3 sequence is 14 residues long. V lost 2 bases and J 4 bases, leaving 13 bases between the germline ends.